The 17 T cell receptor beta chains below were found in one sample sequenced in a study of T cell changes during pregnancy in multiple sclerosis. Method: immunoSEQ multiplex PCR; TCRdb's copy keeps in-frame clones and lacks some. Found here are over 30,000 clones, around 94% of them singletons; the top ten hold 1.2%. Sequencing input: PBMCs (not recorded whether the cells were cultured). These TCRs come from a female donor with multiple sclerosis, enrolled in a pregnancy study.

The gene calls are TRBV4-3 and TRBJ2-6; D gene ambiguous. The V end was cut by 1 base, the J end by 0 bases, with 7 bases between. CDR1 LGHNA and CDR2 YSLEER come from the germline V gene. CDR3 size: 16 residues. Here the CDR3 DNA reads TGCGCCAGCAGCCAAGCAGGAGCCTCTGGGGCCAACGTCCTGACTTTC. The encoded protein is CASSQAGASGANVLTF.

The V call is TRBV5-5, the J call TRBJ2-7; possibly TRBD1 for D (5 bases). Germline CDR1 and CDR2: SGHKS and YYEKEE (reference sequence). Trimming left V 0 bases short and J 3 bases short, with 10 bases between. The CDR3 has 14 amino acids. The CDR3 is CASSLAGHIYEQYF. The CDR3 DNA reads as TGTGCCAGCAGCTTGGCCGGACACATCTACGAGCAGTACTTC.

CDR3 nucleotides: TGCGCCAGCAGCAGGGTTGCGAACACTGAAGCTTTCTTT. Protein: CASSRVANTEAFF. V and J are TRBV10-1 and TRBJ1-1; weak D call: TRBD1 (5 bases). The germline CDR1 and CDR2 sequences are WNHNN and SYGVQD (reference sequence). V lost 6 bases and J lost 1, with 9 bases in between. The CDR3 extends over 13 amino acids.

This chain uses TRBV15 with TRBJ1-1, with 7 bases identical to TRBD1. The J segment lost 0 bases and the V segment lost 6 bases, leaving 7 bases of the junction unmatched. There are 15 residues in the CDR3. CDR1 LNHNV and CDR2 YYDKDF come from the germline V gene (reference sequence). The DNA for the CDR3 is TGTGCCACCAGTTCGGACAGGAGCATGAACACTGAAGCTTTCTTT. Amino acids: CATSSDRSMNTEAFF. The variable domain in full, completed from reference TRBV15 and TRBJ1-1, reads DAMVIQNPRYQVTQFGKPVTLSCSQTLNHNVMYWYQQKSSQAPKLLFHYYDKDFNNEADTPDNFQSRRPNTSFCFLDIRSPGLGDTAMYLCATSSDRSMNTEAFFGQGTRLTVV.

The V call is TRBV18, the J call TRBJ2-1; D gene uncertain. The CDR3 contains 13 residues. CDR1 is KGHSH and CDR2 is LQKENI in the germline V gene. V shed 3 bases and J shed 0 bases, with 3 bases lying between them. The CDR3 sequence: CASSPPSYNEQFF. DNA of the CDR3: TGTGCCAGCTCACCTCCCTCCTACAATGAGCAGTTCTTC.

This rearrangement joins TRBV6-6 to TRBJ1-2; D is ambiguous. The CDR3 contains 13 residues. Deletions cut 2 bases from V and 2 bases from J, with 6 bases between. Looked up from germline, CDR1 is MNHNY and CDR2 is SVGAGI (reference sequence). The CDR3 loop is CASSYNRNYGYTF. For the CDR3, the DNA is TGTGCCAGCAGTTACAACAGAAACTATGGCTACACCTTC.

The CDR3 DNA reads TGTGCCAGCTCGGGGGTCTTAAAGGGGTGGATAACCGGGGAGCTGTTTTTT. This gives the protein CASSGVLKGWITGELFF. The J gene is TRBJ2-2, the V gene TRBV28; possible D gene TRBD2, 6 bases. V was clipped by 8 bases and J by 5 bases, with 24 bases between them. This CDR3 is built from 17 residues. Per the germline V gene, CDR1 is MDHEN and CDR2 is SYDVKM.

CDR3 protein: CASSQEVYTEAFF. The CDR3 bases are TGTGCCAGCAGCCAAGAGGTTTACACTGAAGCTTTCTTT. The chain links TRBV14 to TRBJ1-1; D ambiguous. With 0 bases removed from V and 3 bases from J, the gap between germline ends came to 5 bases. CDR1 and CDR2 (germline): SGHDN, FVKESK. The CDR3 is 13 amino acids.

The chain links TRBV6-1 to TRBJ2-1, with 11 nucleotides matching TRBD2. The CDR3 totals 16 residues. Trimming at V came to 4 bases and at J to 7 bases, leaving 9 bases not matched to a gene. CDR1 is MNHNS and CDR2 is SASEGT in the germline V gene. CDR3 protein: CASSGLRLAGWNEQFF. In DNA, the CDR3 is TGTGCCAGCAGTGGCCTTAGACTAGCGGGATGGAATGAGCAGTTCTTC.

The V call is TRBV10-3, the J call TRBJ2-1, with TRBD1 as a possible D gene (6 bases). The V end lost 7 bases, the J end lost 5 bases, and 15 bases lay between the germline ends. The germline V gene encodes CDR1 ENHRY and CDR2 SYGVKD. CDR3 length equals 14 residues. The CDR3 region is CAITDRTGHNEQFF. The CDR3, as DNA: TGTGCCATCACCGACAGGACGGGGCACAATGAGCAGTTCTTC.

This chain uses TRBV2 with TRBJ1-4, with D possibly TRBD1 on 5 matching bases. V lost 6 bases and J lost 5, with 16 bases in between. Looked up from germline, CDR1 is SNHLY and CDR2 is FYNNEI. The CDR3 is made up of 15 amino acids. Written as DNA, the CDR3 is TGTGCCAGCAGGGGGACCAAGGTCAAGAATGAAAAACTGTTTTTT. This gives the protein CASRGTKVKNEKLFF.

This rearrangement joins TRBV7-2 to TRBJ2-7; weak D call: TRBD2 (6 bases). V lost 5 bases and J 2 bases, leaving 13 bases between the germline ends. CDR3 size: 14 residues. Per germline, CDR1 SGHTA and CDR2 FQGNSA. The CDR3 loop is CASSPLGRAYEQYF. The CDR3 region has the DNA TGTGCCAGCAGCCCCCTCGGGAGAGCCTACGAGCAGTACTTC.

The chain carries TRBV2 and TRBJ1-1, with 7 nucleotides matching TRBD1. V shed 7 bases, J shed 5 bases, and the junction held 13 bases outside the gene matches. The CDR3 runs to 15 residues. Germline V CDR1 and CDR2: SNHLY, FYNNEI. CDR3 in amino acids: CASTENRGKGTEAFF. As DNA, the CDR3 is TGTGCCAGCACCGAAAACAGGGGAAAGGGGACTGAAGCTTTCTTT.

CDR3 amino acids: CASSVVQEGTEAFF. The CDR3 DNA follows: TGTGCCAGCAGCGTAGTTCAGGAAGGAACTGAAGCTTTCTTT. This chain joins TRBV9 and TRBJ1-1; no definite D call. V was trimmed by 0 bases and J by 5 bases, leaving 11 bases between them. Germline V lookup: CDR1 SGDLS, CDR2 YYNGEE. The CDR3 covers 14 residues.

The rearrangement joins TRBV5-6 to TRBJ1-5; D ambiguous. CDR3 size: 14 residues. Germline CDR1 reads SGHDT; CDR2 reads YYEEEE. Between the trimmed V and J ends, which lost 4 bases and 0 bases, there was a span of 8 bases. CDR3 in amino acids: CASSADGSNQPQHF. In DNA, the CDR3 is TGTGCCAGCAGCGCGGACGGTAGCAATCAGCCCCAGCATTTT.

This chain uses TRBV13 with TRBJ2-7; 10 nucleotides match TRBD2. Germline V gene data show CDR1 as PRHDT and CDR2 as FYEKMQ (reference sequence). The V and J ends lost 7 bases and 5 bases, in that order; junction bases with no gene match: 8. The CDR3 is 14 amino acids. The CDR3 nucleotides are TGTGCCAGCATTCTAGCGGGAGCCTCAGACGAGCAGTACTTC. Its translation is CASILAGASDEQYF.

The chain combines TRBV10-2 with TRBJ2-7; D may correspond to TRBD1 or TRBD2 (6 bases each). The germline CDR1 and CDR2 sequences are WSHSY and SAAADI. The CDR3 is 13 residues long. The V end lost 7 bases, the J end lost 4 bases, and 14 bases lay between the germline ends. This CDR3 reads CASTGQGGYEQYF. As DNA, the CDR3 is TGCGCCAGCACCGGCCAAGGGGGGTACGAGCAGTACTTC.